This TCR beta chain was sequenced during a study of cytomegalovirus exposure and HLA in healthy donors. Note on this clone: Its antigen is currently unknown.

General study results and limits: Clonal expansion was found to be greater in HLA-associated TCR beta chains than in equally common others in a later analysis. A later analysis by the authors found several of the most significant clusters apparently linked to common viral pathogens. Donor immune exposure was known only as CMV serostatus. As was reported, the HLA-A and HLA-B alleles of most subjects were accurately predicted from TCR beta sequences.

60 Vbeta and 13 Jbeta primers were used in PCR. TCRdb's table, derived via immunoSEQ multiplex PCR, lists solely in-frame clones and lacks some. The sample lists some 85,000 clones, around 84% occurring once. Sequenced: PBMCs. The TCR was taken from a woman aged 45 to 65 in good health and CMV-seronegative.

The CDR3 coding sequence is TGTGCCAGCTCACCAAGGGACAGGGGGATGAACACTGAAGCTTTCTTT. Encoded protein: CASSPRDRGMNTEAFF. The chain joins TRBV18 to TRBJ1-1; 11 bases align to TRBD1. Germline lookup yields CDR1 KGHSH and CDR2 LQKENI. Trimming cost V 2 bases and J 0 bases; bases outside gene matches: 2. CDR3 size: 16 residues.